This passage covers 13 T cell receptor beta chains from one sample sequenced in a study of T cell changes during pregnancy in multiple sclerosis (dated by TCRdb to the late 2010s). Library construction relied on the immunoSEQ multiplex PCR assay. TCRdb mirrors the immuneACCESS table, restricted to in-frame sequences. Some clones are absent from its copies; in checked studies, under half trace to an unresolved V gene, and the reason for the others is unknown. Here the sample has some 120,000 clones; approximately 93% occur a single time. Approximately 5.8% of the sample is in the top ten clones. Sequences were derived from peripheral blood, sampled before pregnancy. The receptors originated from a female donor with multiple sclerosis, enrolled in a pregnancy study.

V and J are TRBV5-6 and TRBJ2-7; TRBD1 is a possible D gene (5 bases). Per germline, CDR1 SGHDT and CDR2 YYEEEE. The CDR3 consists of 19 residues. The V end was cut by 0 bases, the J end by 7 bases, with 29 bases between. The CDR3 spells CASSLGPHITGPGMREQYF. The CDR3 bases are TGTGCCAGCAGCTTGGGGCCTCATATCACAGGCCCCGGTATGAGGGAGCAGTACTTC.

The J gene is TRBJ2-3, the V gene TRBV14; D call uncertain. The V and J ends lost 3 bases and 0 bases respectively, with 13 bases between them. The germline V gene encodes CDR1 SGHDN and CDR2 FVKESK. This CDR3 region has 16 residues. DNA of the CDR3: TGTGCCAGCAGCCACCTAAGCGAGACTAGCACAGATACGCAGTATTTT. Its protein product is CASSHLSETSTDTQYF.

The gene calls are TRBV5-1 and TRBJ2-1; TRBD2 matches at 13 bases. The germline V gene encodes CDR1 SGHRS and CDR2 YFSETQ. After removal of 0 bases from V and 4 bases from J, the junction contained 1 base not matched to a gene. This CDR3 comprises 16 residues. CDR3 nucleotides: TGCGCCAGCAGCTTGGCACTAGCGGGGGGGTACAATGAGCAGTTCTTC. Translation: CASSLALAGGYNEQFF.

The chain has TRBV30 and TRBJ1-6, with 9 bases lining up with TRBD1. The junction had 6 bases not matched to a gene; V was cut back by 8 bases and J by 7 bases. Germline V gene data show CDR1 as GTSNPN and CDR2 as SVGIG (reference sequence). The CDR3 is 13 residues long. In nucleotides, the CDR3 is TGTGCCCTCCAAGGGACAGGGAATTCACCCCTCCACTTT. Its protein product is CALQGTGNSPLHF.

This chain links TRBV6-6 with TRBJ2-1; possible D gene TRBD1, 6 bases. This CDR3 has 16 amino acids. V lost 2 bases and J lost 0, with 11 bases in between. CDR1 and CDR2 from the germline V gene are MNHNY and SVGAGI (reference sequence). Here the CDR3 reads CASSYRTASSYNEQFF. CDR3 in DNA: TGTGCCAGCAGTTACCGGACAGCGAGCTCCTACAATGAGCAGTTCTTC.

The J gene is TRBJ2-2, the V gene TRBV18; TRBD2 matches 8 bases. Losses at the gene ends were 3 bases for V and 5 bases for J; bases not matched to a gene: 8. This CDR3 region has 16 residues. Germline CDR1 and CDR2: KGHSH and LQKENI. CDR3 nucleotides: TGTGCCAGCTCACCCTTAGCGGGAACGGGAACCGGGGAGCTGTTTTTT. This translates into CASSPLAGTGTGELFF.

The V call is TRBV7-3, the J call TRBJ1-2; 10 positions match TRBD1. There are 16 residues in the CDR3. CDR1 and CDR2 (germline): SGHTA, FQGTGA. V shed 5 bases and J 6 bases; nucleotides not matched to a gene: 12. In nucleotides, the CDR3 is TGTGCCAGCAGCCGGGCGCCGGGACAGGGGAGCGATGGCTACACCTTC. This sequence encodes CASSRAPGQGSDGYTF.

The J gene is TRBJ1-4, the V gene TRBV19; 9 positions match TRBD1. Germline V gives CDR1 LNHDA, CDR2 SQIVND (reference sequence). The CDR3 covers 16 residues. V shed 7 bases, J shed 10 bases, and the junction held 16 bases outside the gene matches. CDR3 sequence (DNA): TGTGCCAGTACTACCGGAGCCGGGACAGGGCGGGTAAAACTGTTTTTT. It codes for CASTTGAGTGRVKLFF.

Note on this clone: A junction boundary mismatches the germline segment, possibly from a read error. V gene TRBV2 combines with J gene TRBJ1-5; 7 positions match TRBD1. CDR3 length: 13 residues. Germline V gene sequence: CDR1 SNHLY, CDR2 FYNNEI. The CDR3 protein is CASGDRVAQPQHF. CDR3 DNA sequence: TGTGCCAGCGGTGACAGGGTTGCTCAGCCCCAGCATTTT.

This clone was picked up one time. Written as DNA, the CDR3 is TGTGCCAGCGTTGAACGGGGACATTATAATTCACCCCTCCACTTT. Protein sequence: CASVERGHYNSPLHF. The chain carries TRBV28 and TRBJ1-6, with D tentatively TRBD1 (6 bases). The ends were cut back, 8 bases at V and 4 bases at J, with 15 bases in the middle. The V gene's germline CDR1 is MDHEN and CDR2 SYDVKM. This CDR3 contains 15 residues.

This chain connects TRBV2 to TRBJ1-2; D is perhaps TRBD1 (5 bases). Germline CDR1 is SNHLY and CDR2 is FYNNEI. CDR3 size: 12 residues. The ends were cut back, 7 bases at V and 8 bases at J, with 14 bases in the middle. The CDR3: CASTQGAGGYTF. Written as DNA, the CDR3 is TGTGCCAGCACCCAGGGCGCCGGCGGCTACACCTTC.

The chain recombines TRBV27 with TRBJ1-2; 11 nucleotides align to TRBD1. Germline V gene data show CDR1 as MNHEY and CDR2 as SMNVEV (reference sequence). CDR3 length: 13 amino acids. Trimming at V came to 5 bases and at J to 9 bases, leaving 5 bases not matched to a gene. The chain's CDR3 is CASSIGQGASYTF. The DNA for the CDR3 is TGTGCCAGCAGTATCGGACAGGGGGCTAGCTACACCTTC.

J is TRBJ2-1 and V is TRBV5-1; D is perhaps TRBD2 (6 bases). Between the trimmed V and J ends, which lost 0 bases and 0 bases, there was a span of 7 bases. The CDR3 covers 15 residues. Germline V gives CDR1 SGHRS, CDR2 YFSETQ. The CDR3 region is CASSLEGGSYNEQFF. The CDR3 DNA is TGCGCCAGCAGCTTGGAGGGAGGCTCCTACAATGAGCAGTTCTTC.